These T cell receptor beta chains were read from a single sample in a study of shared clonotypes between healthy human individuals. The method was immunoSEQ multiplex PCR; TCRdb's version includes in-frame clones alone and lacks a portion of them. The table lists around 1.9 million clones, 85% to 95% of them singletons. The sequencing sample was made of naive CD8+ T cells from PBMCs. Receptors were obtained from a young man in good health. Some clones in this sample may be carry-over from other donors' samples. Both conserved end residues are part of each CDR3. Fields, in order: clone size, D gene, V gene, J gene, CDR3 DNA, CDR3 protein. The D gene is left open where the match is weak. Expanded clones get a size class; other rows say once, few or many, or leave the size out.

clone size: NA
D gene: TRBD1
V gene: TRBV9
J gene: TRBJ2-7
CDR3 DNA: TGTGCCAGCAGCGTAGACGATGGACAGGGTAACGAGCAGTACTTC
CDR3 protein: CASSVDDGQGNEQYF

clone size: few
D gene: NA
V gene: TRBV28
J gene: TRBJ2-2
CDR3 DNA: TGTGCCAGCAGTCCAACCACCGGGGAGCTGTTTTTT
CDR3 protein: CASSPTTGELFF

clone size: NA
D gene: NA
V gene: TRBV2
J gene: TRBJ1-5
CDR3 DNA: TGTGCCAGCAGTGAAGGGAGGTCGACACTGAATCAGCCCCAGCATTTT
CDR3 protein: CASSEGRSTLNQPQHF

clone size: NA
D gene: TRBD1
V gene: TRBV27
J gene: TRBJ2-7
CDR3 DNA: TGTGCCAGCAGCTCTCACGGACAGGGGGCATCCTACGAGCAGTACTTC
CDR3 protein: CASSSHGQGASYEQYF

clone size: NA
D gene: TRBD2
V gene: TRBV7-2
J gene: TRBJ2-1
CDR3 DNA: TGTGCCAGCAGCCTGGGGCTAGCGGCGTACAATGAGCAGTTCTTC
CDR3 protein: CASSLGLAAYNEQFF

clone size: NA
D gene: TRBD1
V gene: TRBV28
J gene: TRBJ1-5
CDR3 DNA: TGTGCCAGCAGCCGACAGGGGGCTGGAGATAGCAATCAGCCCCAGCATTTT
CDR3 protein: CASSRQGAGDSNQPQHF

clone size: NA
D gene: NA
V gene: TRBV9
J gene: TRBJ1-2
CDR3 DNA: TGTGCCAGCAGCGTAGGCCAGGGCGACTATGGCTACACCTTC
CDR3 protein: CASSVGQGDYGYTF

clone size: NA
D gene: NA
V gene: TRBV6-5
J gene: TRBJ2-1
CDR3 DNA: TGTGCCAGCAGTTACCGGGGCCCGCTGGACAACAATGAGCAGTTCTTC
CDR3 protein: CASSYRGPLDNNEQFF

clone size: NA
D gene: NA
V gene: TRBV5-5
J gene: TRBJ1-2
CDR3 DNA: TGTGCCAGCAGCTTGGGCGATCGCACCCGGTTCTATGGCTACACCTTC
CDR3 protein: CASSLGDRTRFYGYTF

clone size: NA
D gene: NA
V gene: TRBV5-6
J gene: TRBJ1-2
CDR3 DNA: TGTGCCAGCAGCTCAGACCTAGGGGAACCCAACTATGGCTACACCTTC
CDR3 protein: CASSSDLGEPNYGYTF

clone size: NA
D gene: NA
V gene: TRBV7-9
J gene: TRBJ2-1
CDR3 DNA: TGTGCCAGCAGCCCCGAACTGGGCTACAATGAGCAGTTCTTC
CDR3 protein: CASSPELGYNEQFF

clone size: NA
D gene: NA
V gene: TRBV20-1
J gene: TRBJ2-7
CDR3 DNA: TGCAGTGCTGCGTCCAGCTGCGAGCAGTACTTC
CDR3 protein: CSAASSCEQYF

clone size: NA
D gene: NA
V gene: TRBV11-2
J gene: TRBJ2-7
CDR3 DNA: TGTGCCAGCAGCCGCGACAGGACCTACGAGCAGTACTTC
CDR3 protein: CASSRDRTYEQYF

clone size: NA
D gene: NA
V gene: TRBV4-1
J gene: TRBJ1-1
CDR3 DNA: TGCGCCAGCAGCCAAGATATAGCCGGGAAGAACACTGAAGCTTTCTTT
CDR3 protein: CASSQDIAGKNTEAFF

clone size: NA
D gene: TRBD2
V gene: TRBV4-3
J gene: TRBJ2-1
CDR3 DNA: TGCGCCAGCAGCCAAGGGACTAGCGAGTACAATGAGCAGTTCTTC
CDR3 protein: CASSQGTSEYNEQFF

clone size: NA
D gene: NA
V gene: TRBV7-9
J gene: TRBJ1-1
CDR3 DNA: TGTGCCAGCAGCTTATTTAGGACGGGGAACACTGAAGCTTTCTTT
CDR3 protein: CASSLFRTGNTEAFF

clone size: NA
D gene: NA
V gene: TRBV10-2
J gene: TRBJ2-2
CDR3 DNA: TGCGCCAGCAGTGAGAATAGCGGCCACGGGGAGCTGTTTTTT
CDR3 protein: CASSENSGHGELFF

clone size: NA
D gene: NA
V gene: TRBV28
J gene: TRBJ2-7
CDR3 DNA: TGTGCCAGCAGGCCCAGGGGTAGAACCCTGCTTGACTACGAGCAGTACTTC
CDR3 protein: CASRPRGRTLLDYEQYF

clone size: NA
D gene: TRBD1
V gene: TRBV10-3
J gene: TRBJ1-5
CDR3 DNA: TGTGCCATCAGTGACCCGGGACAGGGCAATCAGCCCCAGCATTTT
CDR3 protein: CAISDPGQGNQPQHF

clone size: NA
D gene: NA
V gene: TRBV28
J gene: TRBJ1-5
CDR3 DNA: TGTGCCAGCAGCGAAACCACAGGGCCACATAGCAATCAGCCCCAGCATTTT
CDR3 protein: CASSETTGPHSNQPQHF

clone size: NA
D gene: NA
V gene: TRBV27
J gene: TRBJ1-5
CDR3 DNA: TGTGCCAGCAGGGCAGGGAGGGGTTATAGCAATCAGCCCCAGCATTTT
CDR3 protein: CASRAGRGYSNQPQHF

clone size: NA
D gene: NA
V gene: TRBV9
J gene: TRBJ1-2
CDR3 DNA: TGTGCCAGCAGCGTAGGTCAAGGCAGGGAAAACTATGGCTACACCTTC
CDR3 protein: CASSVGQGRENYGYTF

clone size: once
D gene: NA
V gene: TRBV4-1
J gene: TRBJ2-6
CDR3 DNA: TGCGCCAGCAGCCAAGTCACTGGAGCTGGGGCCAACGTCCTGACTTTC
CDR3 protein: CASSQVTGAGANVLTF

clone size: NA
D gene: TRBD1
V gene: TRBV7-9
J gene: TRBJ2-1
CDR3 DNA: TGTGCCAGCAGACTCAATTCGGGGACAGGGTATTATGAGCAGTTCTTC
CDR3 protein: CASRLNSGTGYYEQFF

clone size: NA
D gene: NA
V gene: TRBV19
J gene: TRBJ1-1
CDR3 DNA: TGTGCCAGTAGTTTTTTCGGGTTTGAAGCTTTCTTT
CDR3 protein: CASSFFGFEAFF

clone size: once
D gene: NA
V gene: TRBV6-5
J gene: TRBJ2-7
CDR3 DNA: TGTGCCAGCAGCCCATGGGCAGGGGCATCCTACGAGCAGTACTTC
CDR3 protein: CASSPWAGASYEQYF

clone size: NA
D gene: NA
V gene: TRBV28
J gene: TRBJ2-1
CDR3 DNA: TGTGCCAGCAGTTTATCGGGAGCGGGTGAGCAGTTCTTC
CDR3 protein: CASSLSGAGEQFF

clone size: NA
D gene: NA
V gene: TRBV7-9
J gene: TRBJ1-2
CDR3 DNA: TGTGCCAGCAGCTTAGCCGTCCCAGGTTTTCCCTATGGCTACACCTTC
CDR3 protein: CASSLAVPGFPYGYTF

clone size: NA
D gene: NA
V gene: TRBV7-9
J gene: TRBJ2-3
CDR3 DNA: TGTGCCAGCAGCCCCCCCCGGCGGACGGAGGCTCCAGGAGGGGGTACGCAGTATTTT
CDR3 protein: CASSPPRRTEAPGGGTQYF

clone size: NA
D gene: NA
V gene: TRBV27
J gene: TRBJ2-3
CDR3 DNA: TGTGCCAGCAGTCCTCTAAGGGTGACCACAGATACGCAGTATTTT
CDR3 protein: CASSPLRVTTDTQYF

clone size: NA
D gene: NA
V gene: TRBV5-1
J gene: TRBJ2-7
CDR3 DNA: TGCGCCAGCAGAGAGGGGGGGTCCTACGAGCAGTACTTC
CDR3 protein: CASREGGSYEQYF

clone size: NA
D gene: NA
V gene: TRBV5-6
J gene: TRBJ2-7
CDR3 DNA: TGTGCCAGCAGCTTTCTCTACGAGCAGTACTTC
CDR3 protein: CASSFLYEQYF

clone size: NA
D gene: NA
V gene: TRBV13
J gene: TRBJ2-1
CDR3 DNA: TGTGCCAGCAGCCCCGCGGCCTCCTACAATGAGCAGTTCTTC
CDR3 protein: CASSPAASYNEQFF

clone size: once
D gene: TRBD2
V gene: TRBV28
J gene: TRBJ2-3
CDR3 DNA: TGTGCCAGCAGTTTCCCTAGCGGCAGCACAGATACGCAGTATTTT
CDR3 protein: CASSFPSGSTDTQYF

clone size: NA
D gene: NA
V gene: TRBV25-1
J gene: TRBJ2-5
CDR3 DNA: TGTGCCAGCAGCGAATATCGCCCTCAAGAGACCCAGTACTTC
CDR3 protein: CASSEYRPQETQYF

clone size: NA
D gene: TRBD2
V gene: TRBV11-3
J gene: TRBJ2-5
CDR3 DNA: TGTGCCAGCAGCCCTCCTAGCGGGGAAGAGACCCAGTACTTC
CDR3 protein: CASSPPSGEETQYF

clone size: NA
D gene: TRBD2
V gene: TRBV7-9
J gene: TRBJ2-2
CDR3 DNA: TGTGCCAGCAGCTTAGGTAAACTAGCGGGTTCAGCGAACACCGGGGAGCTGTTTTTT
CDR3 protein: CASSLGKLAGSANTGELFF

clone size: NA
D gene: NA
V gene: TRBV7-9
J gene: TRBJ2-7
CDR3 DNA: TGTGCCAGCAGCATTTCTGGACAGTTCTACGAGCAGTACTTC
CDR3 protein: CASSISGQFYEQYF

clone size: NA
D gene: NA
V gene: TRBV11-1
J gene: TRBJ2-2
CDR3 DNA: TGTGCCAGCAGCTTAGAGGGCCAAGGGAAGGGAACCGGGGAGCTGTTTTTT
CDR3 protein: CASSLEGQGKGTGELFF

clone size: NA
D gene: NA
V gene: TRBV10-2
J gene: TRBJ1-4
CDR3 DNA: TGCGCCAGCGGGGGACGGATTAATGAAAAACTGTTTTTT
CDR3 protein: CASGGRINEKLFF

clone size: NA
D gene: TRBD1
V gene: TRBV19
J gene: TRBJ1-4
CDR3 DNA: TGTGCCAGTATGGGACAGGATAATGAAAAACTGTTTTTT
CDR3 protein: CASMGQDNEKLFF